This paragraph covers one T cell receptor beta chain sequence. Its matching antigen is unknown. An end of the junction differs from the germline gene, which may be a read error. The CDR3 has 17 amino acids. The germline V gene encodes CDR1 SGHKS and CDR2 YYEKEE (reference sequence). The record originates from a study of T cells in Graves' hyperthyroidism and ophthalmopathy. Regarding the study as a whole: Blood also contained most expanded thyroid clonotypes above 0.001.

What was amplified from RNA transcripts were TCR beta CDR3 regions. First-round RT-PCR targeting the TCR CDR3 was performed with the HTBI primer set. TCRdb re-called the multiplex PCR reads through MiXCR, storing one row per CDR3 protein. The table has roughly 720,000 distinct CDR3 sequences, roughly a sixth seen once. The PBMCs had their origin in 7.5 to 10 ml of fresh peripheral blood. The sequence derives from a middle-aged man with Graves' hyperthyroidism. The material sequenced was blood. This chain joins TRBV5-5 and TRBJ2-5; D possibly matches TRBD1 or TRBD2 (5 bases each). The CDR3 sequence is CASSSGTGLGYQESQYF. The CDR3 DNA sequence: TGCGCCAGCAGCTCAGGAACAGGACTCGGGTACCAAGAGAGCCAGTACTTC.